A selection of T cell receptor beta chains follows, all from one sample in a study of T cell changes during pregnancy in multiple sclerosis. This table comes from immunoSEQ multiplex PCR, and its TCRdb copy is limited to in-frame clones, with some not included. The sample lists tens of thousands of clones; 80% to 95% were seen once. This specimen consisted of peripheral blood, obtained in the first trimester of pregnancy. Receptors originate from a female donor in good health, enrolled as a control in a pregnancy study. Each CDR3 is given with its conserved first and last residue. A D gene is named only where the DNA matches it firmly. Clone size appears in some rows only: once, few, many, or a class for an expanded clone.

abundance	d_gene	v_gene	j_gene	CDR3aa	CDR3nt
-	-	TRBV5-1	TRBJ2-7	CASSISGFSYEQYF	TGCGCCAGCAGTATCTCAGGCTTCTCCTACGAGCAGTACTTC
-	TRBD2	TRBV2	TRBJ2-1	CASVISGRFNEQFF	TGTGCCAGCGTAATTAGCGGGAGATTTAATGAGCAGTTCTTC
-	TRBD2	TRBV2	TRBJ2-3	CASSQTSGGTDTQYF	TGTGCCAGCAGTCAGACTAGCGGGGGCACAGATACGCAGTATTTT
-	-	TRBV5-5	TRBJ1-5	CASSLRVGQPQHF	TGTGCCAGCAGCTTACGGGTCGGGCAGCCCCAGCATTTT
-	-	TRBV6-1	TRBJ2-7	CASRSVVREQYF	TGTGCCAGCCGAAGTGTTGTGAGGGAGCAGTACTTC
-	TRBD1	TRBV18	TRBJ2-7	CASSPGTGVSYEQYF	TGTGCCAGCTCACCAGGGACAGGGGTCTCCTACGAGCAGTACTTC
-	TRBD1	TRBV28	TRBJ2-7	CASILGGTGGYYEQYF	TGTGCCAGTATCTTGGGGGGGACAGGGGGATACTACGAGCAGTACTTC
once	-	TRBV2	TRBJ1-1	CASGQMNTEAFF	TGTGCCAGCGGACAGATGAACACTGAAGCTTTCTTT
-	-	TRBV25-1	TRBJ2-1	CASRSGQAYNEQFF	TGTGCCAGCAGGTCAGGACAAGCCTACAATGAGCAGTTCTTC
-	-	TRBV29-1	TRBJ2-3	CSVRGSLRSTDTQYF	TGCAGCGTGCGGGGTAGCTTAAGGAGCACAGATACGCAGTATTTT
-	TRBD2	TRBV5-1	TRBJ2-5	CASSPGGTQETQYF	TGCGCCAGCAGCCCGGGGGGGACACAAGAGACCCAGTACTTC
-	TRBD2	TRBV5-4	TRBJ2-7	CASSDGAGVVTYEQYF	TGTGCCAGCAGCGATGGTGCGGGAGTCGTAACCTACGAGCAGTACTTC
-	TRBD1	TRBV7-9	TRBJ1-1	CASRQLSYKQGARRDEAFF	TGTGCCAGCAGACAATTAAGCTATAAACAGGGGGCCCGGCGAGATGAAGCTTTCTTT
-	-	TRBV6-5	TRBJ2-1	CASSYLARFHNEQFF	TGTGCCAGCAGTTATCTAGCAAGGTTCCACAATGAGCAGTTCTTC
-	TRBD1	TRBV7-8	TRBJ1-1	CASSLTGGTEAFF	TGTGCCAGCAGCTTAACAGGGGGCACTGAAGCTTTCTTT
-	TRBD1	TRBV5-1	TRBJ2-1	CASSPGQGARREQFF	TGCGCCAGCAGCCCTGGACAGGGGGCTAGGCGGGAGCAGTTCTTC
-	TRBD2	TRBV7-6	TRBJ2-7	CASSLPSGGVNEQYF	TGTGCCAGCAGCTTACCTAGCGGGGGGGTGAACGAGCAGTACTTC
-	-	TRBV5-1	TRBJ1-3	CASSLDTGSGNTIYF	TGCGCCAGCAGCTTGGATACAGGCTCTGGAAACACCATATATTTT
-	TRBD1	TRBV6-5	TRBJ1-2	CASSYSIAGGFLGYTF	TGTGCCAGCAGTTACTCAATCGCAGGGGGCTTTTTAGGCTACACCTTC
-	TRBD2	TRBV2	TRBJ2-7	CASSRGLAGANYEQYF	TGTGCCAGCAGTCGAGGACTAGCGGGGGCAAATTACGAGCAGTACTTC
few	TRBD2	TRBV10-1	TRBJ2-7	CDRGTSGRFYEQYF	TGCGACCGAGGGACTAGCGGGAGGTTCTACGAGCAGTACTTC
-	-	TRBV2	TRBJ1-3	CASRTESGNTIYF	TGTGCCAGCAGAACAGAGTCTGGAAACACCATATATTTT
-	-	TRBV18	TRBJ2-7	CASSSTGHVYEQYF	TGTGCCAGCTCGTCAACGGGACACGTATACGAGCAGTACTTC
-	-	TRBV6-1	TRBJ1-4	CASSGYQGSRNEKLFF	TGTGCCAGCAGTGGGTACCAGGGGTCTAGGAATGAAAAACTGTTTTTT
once	TRBD1	TRBV5-1	TRBJ1-1	CASSLAQGAWETEAFF	TGCGCCAGCAGCTTGGCACAGGGGGCGTGGGAGACTGAAGCTTTCTTT
-	TRBD1	TRBV4-1	TRBJ1-1	CASRPGQGVNTEAFF	TGCGCCAGCAGACCGGGACAGGGAGTGAACACTGAAGCTTTCTTT
-	TRBD2	TRBV27	TRBJ2-1	CASSFSGSYNEQFF	TGTGCCAGCAGTTTCAGCGGGAGCTACAATGAGCAGTTCTTC
-	-	TRBV2	TRBJ2-7	CASSQSLSSYEQYF	TGTGCCAGCAGTCAAAGCCTAAGCTCCTACGAGCAGTACTTC
-	TRBD1	TRBV27	TRBJ1-2	CASSLGQGDDGYTF	TGTGCCAGCAGTTTAGGACAGGGCGATGATGGCTACACCTTC
few	-	TRBV2	TRBJ1-1	CASSVISTEAFF	TGTGCCAGCAGTGTAATATCCACTGAAGCTTTCTTT
-	TRBD1	TRBV6-6	TRBJ2-5	CASSQGQGTETQYF	TGTGCCAGCAGTCAAGGACAGGGGACAGAGACCCAGTACTTC
-	TRBD1	TRBV15	TRBJ2-1	CATSTPGTGVTLQQFF	TGTGCCACCAGCACCCCCGGGACAGGGGTGACCCTTCAGCAGTTCTTC
-	-	TRBV7-2	TRBJ2-6	CASSTGIGAGANVLTF	TGTGCCAGCAGCACAGGGATTGGGGCTGGGGCCAACGTCCTGACTTTC
-	-	TRBV7-2	TRBJ2-7	CASSLSRTISYEQYF	TGTGCCAGCAGCCTCAGCAGGACAATCTCCTACGAGCAGTACTTC
-	-	TRBV27	TRBJ1-3	CASSPAGSGNTIYF	TGTGCCAGCAGCCCAGCGGGTTCGGGAAACACCATATATTTT
-	TRBD2	TRBV28	TRBJ2-1	CASTFTTSTSRRDGQFF	TGTGCCAGCACATTCACAACCTCGACTAGCAGGCGCGATGGGCAGTTCTTC
-	-	TRBV27	TRBJ2-2	CASSLRVGGTNTGELFF	TGTGCCAGCAGTTTAAGAGTCGGCGGGACGAACACCGGGGAGCTGTTTTTT
-	TRBD2	TRBV6-1	TRBJ2-7	CASSEWGGLAGHRAYEQYF	TGTGCCAGCAGTGAATGGGGGGGACTAGCGGGCCACCGAGCCTACGAGCAGTACTTC
-	-	TRBV7-9	TRBJ1-1	CASSLRGTIGNTEAFF	TGTGCCAGCAGCTTAAGGGGTACCATCGGGAACACTGAAGCTTTCTTT
few	-	TRBV6-5	TRBJ1-2	CASKNGPGSYGYTF	TGTGCCAGCAAGAATGGGCCAGGATCCTATGGCTACACCTTC
-	-	TRBV7-9	TRBJ2-1	CASSPSSGDSSYNEQFF	TGTGCCAGCAGCCCATCATCCGGGGATAGCTCCTACAATGAGCAGTTCTTC
-	-	TRBV5-4	TRBJ2-1	CASSLGQIPSYNEQFF	TGTGCCAGCAGCTTGGGACAGATTCCCTCCTACAATGAGCAGTTCTTC
-	-	TRBV5-1	TRBJ1-5	CASSLNGGSNQPQHF	TGCGCCAGCAGCTTGAACGGCGGTAGCAATCAGCCCCAGCATTTT
-	TRBD2	TRBV28	TRBJ2-7	CASSLSSKGRGEQYF	TGTGCCAGCAGTTTATCGTCCAAGGGGAGGGGCGAGCAGTACTTC
-	-	TRBV7-6	TRBJ2-7	CASSLSQAYEQYF	TGTGCCAGCAGCTTAAGTCAGGCCTACGAGCAGTACTTC
-	-	TRBV5-4	TRBJ1-5	CASSLNQGVNQPQHF	TGTGCCAGCAGCTTAAACCAGGGTGTCAATCAGCCCCAGCATTTT
-	-	TRBV30	TRBJ2-7	CAWKRGSREQYF	TGTGCCTGGAAAAGGGGCTCAAGGGAGCAGTACTTC
-	TRBD2	TRBV9	TRBJ2-2	CASSVLAGRELFF	TGTGCCAGCAGCGTACTAGCGGGCCGGGAGCTGTTTTTT
-	TRBD2	TRBV2	TRBJ2-7	CASSEVRTSRHEQYF	TGTGCCAGCAGTGAAGTTAGGACTAGCAGGCACGAGCAGTACTTC
-	TRBD1	TRBV2	TRBJ1-5	CASSGTGMNQPQHF	TGTGCCAGCAGTGGGACAGGGATGAATCAGCCCCAGCATTTT
-	-	TRBV7-9	TRBJ1-2	CASSLGDINGYTF	TGTGCCAGCAGCTTAGGGGACATCAATGGCTACACCTTC
-	TRBD2	TRBV28	TRBJ2-7	CASSLLAGVGVDEQYF	TGTGCCAGCAGTCTTCTAGCGGGAGTGGGCGTAGACGAGCAGTACTTC
-	TRBD2	TRBV6-1	TRBJ2-7	CASSEVAGEGEQYF	TGTGCCAGCAGTGAAGTAGCGGGAGAAGGCGAGCAGTACTTC
-	-	TRBV2	TRBJ1-2	CASSRQDYVGYTF	TGTGCCAGCTCTCGTCAGGACTATGTTGGCTACACCTTC